Detailed here is one TCR beta chain. Antigen: not known. The PCR had 60 Vbeta and 13 Jbeta primers. Here immunoSEQ multiplex PCR was the method, and the copy in TCRdb shows in-frame clones only, minus some. Recorded here are about 120,000 clones; the top ten clones represent under 7%. The sample belongs to a study of cytomegalovirus exposure and HLA in healthy donors. Points from the study as a whole: Cytomegalovirus association was listed for around 170 TCR beta chains.

The sequence came from a middle-aged man in good health and CMV-seropositive. Source material: PBMCs.

CDR3 protein: CASSPREGANIQYF. Here the CDR3 DNA reads TGCGCCAGCAGCCCACGAGAGGGGGCGAACATTCAGTACTTC. The chain joins TRBV4-3 to TRBJ2-4; 7 nucleotides align to TRBD1. CDR3 length equals 14 residues. The trim removed 4 bases at V and 7 bases at J, leaving 7 bases unmatched. Germline CDR1 and CDR2: LGHNA and YSLEER.